The entry below describes one T cell receptor (beta chain). Assay used: immunoSEQ multiplex PCR; TCRdb lists only in-frame clones, some missing. The data hold tens of thousands of clones, with 70% to 90% observed a single time. The sample is drawn from a study of control samples from healthy donors and cancer patients. The specimen was blood. This receptor was taken from a man between 50 and 59 years old in good health.

The CDR3 spells CASSQFKGQETQYF. The CDR3 coding sequence is TGTGCCAGCAGCCAATTTAAGGGGCAAGAGACCCAGTACTTC. The rearrangement links TRBV16 to TRBJ2-5; D possibly corresponds to TRBD1 (5 bases). CDR1 is KGHSY, CDR2 FQNENV, per germline. V gave up 1 base and J gave up 2 bases, with 8 bases separating them. This CDR3 is 14 amino acids long.